These 32 T cell receptor beta chains were sequenced from one sample in a study of post-analysis software for immune sequencing data. Study-level results: Patients used four to six TRBV segments, including TRBV5-6, TRBV5-1 and TRBV20-1, more often than controls.

Included in the TCR beta cDNA libraries were unique molecular identifiers. From the PCR reads, TCRdb called clonotypes with MiXCR, one entry per CDR3 protein. In the table there are 350,000 to 500,000 distinct CDR3 sequences, over 30% of which are singletons. These receptors have no identified antigens. What was sequenced was blood. The receptors here all came from a girl aged 2 to 10 with multiple sclerosis.

This clonotype came up once. This sequence joins TRBV7-8 and TRBJ2-3; TRBD2 aligns across 8 bases. CDR1 and CDR2 (germline): SGHVS, FQNEAQ. The CDR3 sequence is 15 residues long. Germline trimming cut 2 bases from V and 4 bases from J; bases unmatched to any gene: 5. The CDR3 loop reads CASSLTAGVPDTQYF. The CDR3 DNA reads as TGTGCCAGCAGCTTAACAGCGGGAGTTCCAGATACGCAGTATTTT.

There are a few counts of this clonotype. The V call is TRBV7-2, the J call TRBJ2-7, with 10 bases lining up with TRBD2. V gave up 4 bases and J gave up 2 bases; unmatched junction bases: 2. This CDR3 has 14 residues. Germline V gives CDR1 SGHTA, CDR2 FQGNSA. CDR3 region: CASSYGTSAYEQYF. The CDR3 DNA follows: TGTGCCAGCAGCTACGGGACTAGCGCCTACGAGCAGTACTTC.

This chain links TRBV6-5 with TRBJ2-5, with D perhaps matching TRBD1 (6 bases). CDR3 length equals 13 residues. The germline V and J ends were trimmed by 2 bases and 2 bases, with 6 bases remaining between them. Germline V lookup: CDR1 MNHEY, CDR2 SVGAGI. CDR3 nucleotides: TGTGCCAGCAGTTACAGGGGGCAAGAGACCCAGTACTTC. It is translated as CASSYRGQETQYF.

The J gene is TRBJ1-2, the V gene TRBV20-1, with D tentatively TRBD1 (6 bases). In germline, CDR1 is DFQATT, CDR2 SNEGSKA (reference sequence). CDR3 size: 14 residues. Deletions cut 3 bases from V and 0 bases from J, with 11 bases between. The CDR3, as DNA: TGCAGTGCTAGCCAGGGGTACTCTAACTATGGCTACACCTTC. Translated: CSASQGYSNYGYTF.

V usage is TRBV6-1 and J usage is TRBJ1-2, with D uncertain. The CDR3 covers 13 residues. Germline CDR1 and CDR2: MNHNS and SASEGT. The germline V and J ends were trimmed by 2 bases and 3 bases, with 7 bases remaining between them. As DNA, the CDR3 is TGTGCCAGCAGTGAAAACGGATACTATGGCTACACCTTC. This translates into CASSENGYYGYTF.

This chain links TRBV5-1 with TRBJ1-2; the match to TRBD1 covers 9 bases. The ends lost 2 bases at V and 4 bases at J; junction bases unmatched: 9. CDR3 length: 16 residues. From germline, CDR1 is SGHRS and CDR2 YFSETQ. The CDR3 is CASSFQSPGQGYGYTF. The DNA for the CDR3 is TGCGCCAGCAGCTTTCAATCACCGGGACAGGGCTATGGCTACACCTTC.

The chain recombines TRBV2 with TRBJ2-5; the D call may be TRBD1 or TRBD2 (5 bases each). The last part of the DNA fits TRBJ2-7 better; the J call may be wrong. The germline V gene encodes CDR1 SNHLY and CDR2 FYNNEI. The CDR3 is made up of 14 amino acids. The CDR3 loop is CASRGWGSGYEQYF. The CDR3 DNA is TGTGCCAGCAGAGGGTGGGGGAGTGGCTACGAGCAGTACTTC.

The sample holds a few counts of this clonotype. This CDR3 is CASSQQDRGNEQFF. The CDR3 coding sequence is TGTGCCAGCAGCCAACAGGACAGGGGCAATGAGCAGTTCTTC. V gene TRBV7-9 combines with J gene TRBJ2-1; 9 bases are shared with TRBD1. Germline V lookup: CDR1 SEHNR, CDR2 FQNEAQ (reference sequence). The V segment lost 5 bases and the J segment 6 bases; nucleotides outside the gene matches: 5. The CDR3 is 14 residues long.

The rearrangement uses TRBV7-2 and TRBJ2-7; a possible D gene is TRBD2 (5 bases). The V end was cut by 1 base, the J end by 6 bases, with 13 bases between. Looked up from germline, CDR1 is SGHTA and CDR2 is FQGNSA. The CDR3 sequence is 14 residues long. DNA for the CDR3: TGTGCCAGCAGCTTAGTTGAGGGATGGGGCGAGCAGTACTTC. This encodes CASSLVEGWGEQYF.

This clonotype was seen more than once but under ten times. The chain carries TRBV29-1 and TRBJ1-2; a possible D gene is TRBD1 (5 bases). Germline V gives CDR1 SQVTM, CDR2 ANQGSEA. V lost 7 bases, J lost 7 bases, and 22 bases lay in between. The length of the CDR3 is 14 residues. The CDR3 region has the DNA TGCAGCGCCTCCGGGACGACCTCTAAGGGTGGCTACACCTTC. This encodes CSASGTTSKGGYTF.

This sequence joins TRBV2 and TRBJ2-7; D is ambiguous. The CDR3 loop spans 13 amino acids. CDR1 and CDR2 (germline): SNHLY, FYNNEI. The V gene lost 7 bases and the J gene lost 2 bases, with 12 bases spanning the gap. CDR3 in amino acids: CASKDAEPYEQYF. In DNA form, the CDR3 reads TGTGCCAGCAAAGATGCGGAACCCTACGAGCAGTACTTC. Combining the CDR3 with reference TRBV2 and TRBJ2-7 gives the whole variable domain EPEVTQTPSHQVTQMGQEVILRCVPISNHLYFYWYRQILGQKVEFLVSFYNNEISEKSEIFDDQFSVERPDGSNFTLKIRSTKLEDSAMYFCASKDAEPYEQYFGPGTRLTVT.

This clonotype was found a few times. The chain links TRBV29-1 to TRBJ2-5; the D is unclear. This CDR3 has 13 residues. CDR1 is SQVTM, CDR2 ANQGSEA, per germline. The V end was cut by 7 bases, the J end by 2 bases, with 14 bases between. CDR3 region: CSAAGVSQETQYF. CDR3 in DNA: TGCAGCGCTGCTGGGGTATCACAAGAGACCCAGTACTTC.

The genes are TRBV27 and TRBJ2-1, with 10 nucleotides matching TRBD2. The CDR3 is 15 amino acids. Per germline, CDR1 MNHEY and CDR2 SMNVEV (reference sequence). With V trimmed by 4 bases and J by 4 bases, 4 bases remained unmatched. The DNA of the CDR3 is TGTGCCAGCAGTTCTAGCGGGAGATCGTACAATGAGCAGTTCTTC. This codes for CASSSSGRSYNEQFF.

This chain connects TRBV20-1 to TRBJ2-5; D remains unclear. Per the germline V gene, CDR1 is DFQATT and CDR2 is SNEGSKA (reference sequence). V gave up 5 bases and J gave up 0 bases, with 10 bases separating them. The CDR3 totals 13 residues. The CDR3 DNA sequence: TGCAGTGCTGGACCTACGTACCAAGAGACCCAGTACTTC. This gives the protein CSAGPTYQETQYF.

This sequence joins TRBV18 and TRBJ2-1; 7 bases fit TRBD1. The J call could be wrong; TRBJ2-7 is a better fit for the DNA end. Per the germline V gene, CDR1 is KGHSH and CDR2 is LQKENI. The CDR3 loop spans 13 amino acids. CDR3 in DNA: TGTGCCAGCTCACCAACAGGGGAGTGGGAGCAGTACTTC. Encoded protein: CASSPTGEWEQYF.

This clonotype was found once. CDR3 in DNA: TGTGCCAGCAGACATTTTTCGGGCAGGGGGCAGATGTATGGCTACACCTTC. The encoded protein is CASRHFSGRGQMYGYTF. This rearrangement joins TRBV28 to TRBJ1-2; 8 bases align to TRBD1. Trimming cost V 6 bases and J 5 bases; bases outside gene matches: 17. Per germline, CDR1 MDHEN and CDR2 SYDVKM. This CDR3 contains 17 residues.

This clonotype was counted only a few times. This chain uses TRBV6-1 with TRBJ2-1; TRBD2 agrees at 7 bases. Trimming took 6 bases from V and 8 from J; bases not matched to a gene: 22. The CDR3 contains 18 residues. Germline CDR1 is MNHNS and CDR2 is SASEGT. The CDR3 spells CASSRRQAGTLGVYEQFF. The CDR3 DNA sequence: TGTGCCAGCAGCAGAAGGCAAGCGGGGACCCTGGGGGTGTATGAGCAGTTCTTC.

This clonotype appeared a few times. The rearrangement uses TRBV20-1 and TRBJ2-7, with 10 bases matching TRBD2. The V gene's germline CDR1 is DFQATT and CDR2 SNEGSKA (reference sequence). V was pared by 0 bases and J by 4 bases, with 9 bases of the junction left unmatched. The CDR3 covers 16 residues. CDR3 DNA sequence: TGCAGTGCTAGAGAGGCAGCTAGCGGGAGAGGGTACGAGCAGTACTTC. Encoded protein: CSAREAASGRGYEQYF.

Written as DNA, the CDR3 is TGTGCCAGTGCCCGGGAGGGCGTTATCTCTGGGGCCAACGTCCTGACTTTC. The encoded protein is CASAREGVISGANVLTF. V usage is TRBV7-2 and J usage is TRBJ2-6; 8 bases line up with TRBD2. There are 17 residues in the CDR3. Germline loops: CDR1 SGHTA, CDR2 FQGNSA. Germline trimming cut 9 bases from V and 0 bases from J; bases unmatched to any gene: 10.

This clonotype occurred a few times. The chain has TRBV29-1 and TRBJ1-2; D remains unclear. V was cut by 2 bases and J by 0 bases, with 10 bases left in between. Germline V gene sequence: CDR1 SQVTM, CDR2 ANQGSEA. The CDR3 loop spans 14 amino acids. The CDR3 region has the DNA TGCAGCGTTGAAAGGAGGGCAGCTAACTATGGCTACACCTTC. Translated, it gives CSVERRAANYGYTF.

This clonotype was observed a few times. J is TRBJ2-1 and V is TRBV6-2 or TRBV6-3, with D uncertain. This CDR3 comprises 15 residues. Trimming removed 2 bases at V and 4 bases at J, with 12 bases between. Germline CDR1 and CDR2: MNHEY and SVGEGT. In DNA, the CDR3 is TGTGCCAGCAGTTACCGCCTCTTAGGATACAATGAGCAGTTCTTC. Translation gives CASSYRLLGYNEQFF.

The gene calls are TRBV29-1 and TRBJ2-3; possibly TRBD1 or TRBD2 for D (5 bases each). The CDR3 is made up of 14 amino acids. CDR1 and CDR2 (germline): SQVTM, ANQGSEA. This CDR3 reads CSSFGGRRTDTQYF. CDR3 nucleotide sequence: TGCAGTTCTTTTGGGGGACGGCGCACAGATACGCAGTATTTT.

The chain uses TRBV9 and TRBJ1-5; TRBD1 might be the D (5 bases). Trimming took off 2 bases at V and 7 bases at J, with 13 bases between the two ends. CDR3 length: 14 residues. Germline V CDR1 and CDR2: SGDLS, YYNGEE. CDR3 sequence: CASSVSGAGQPQHF. Written as DNA, the CDR3 is TGTGCCAGCAGCGTTTCCGGGGCCGGACAGCCCCAGCATTTT.

This clonotype was recorded a few times. This chain links TRBV5-1 with TRBJ2-7; 7 bases fit TRBD1. The trim removed 4 bases at V and 0 bases at J, leaving 7 bases unmatched. CDR1 SGHRS and CDR2 YFSETQ come from the germline V gene. There are 15 residues in the CDR3. CDR3 sequence (DNA): TGCGCCAGCAGCCAACTCCCAGGGGGCTCCTACGAGCAGTACTTC. Its translation is CASSQLPGGSYEQYF. The whole variable domain, remainder taken from reference TRBV5-1 and TRBJ2-7, is KAGVTQTPRYLIKTRGQQVTLSCSPISGHRSVSWYQQTPGQGLQFLFEYFSETQRNKGNFPGRFSGRQFSNSRSEMNVSTLELGDSALYLCASSQLPGGSYEQYFGPGTRLTVT.

This clonotype was counted only a few times. V gene TRBV12-3 or TRBV12-4 combines with J gene TRBJ2-7; TRBD1 agrees at 7 bases. Germline trimming cut 5 bases from V and 1 base from J; bases unmatched to any gene: 8. There are 15 residues in the CDR3. Here the CDR3 DNA reads TGTGCCAGCAGTATGGTTGGACAGGCGTCCTACGAGCAGTACTTC. Translating it yields CASSMVGQASYEQYF.

The CDR3 loop is CASSLSGRRVYDTQYF. The DNA for the CDR3 is TGTGCCAGCAGTCTTAGCGGGAGAAGGGTCTACGATACGCAGTATTTT. J is TRBJ2-3 and V is TRBV12-3 or TRBV12-4, with 9 bases matching TRBD2. This CDR3 is built from 16 residues. The V segment lost 5 bases and the J segment 6 bases; nucleotides outside the gene matches: 12.

The V call is TRBV13, the J call TRBJ2-2; D tentatively reads TRBD1 or TRBD2 (5 bases each). The CDR3 has 14 residues. The germline CDR1 and CDR2 sequences are PRHDT and FYEKMQ (reference sequence). The germline V and J ends were trimmed by 6 bases and 5 bases, with 13 bases remaining between them. The CDR3 DNA sequence: TGTGCCAGCAGGTTGTGGGGGAGTACCGGGGAGCTGTTTTTT. Encoded protein: CASRLWGSTGELFF.

V gene TRBV2 combines with J gene TRBJ2-1, with no clear D. CDR1 and CDR2 from the germline V gene are SNHLY and FYNNEI. The CDR3 is 16 amino acids. Trimming took 7 bases from V and 0 from J, leaving 16 bases between them. CDR3 bases: TGTGCCAGCAAGATCGAGCTTATCAGCTCCTACAATGAGCAGTTCTTC. Amino acid sequence: CASKIELISSYNEQFF.

V gene TRBV14 combines with J gene TRBJ2-1, with D possibly TRBD2 on 6 matching bases. The CDR3 length is 15 residues. Trimming shortened V by 4 bases and J by 7 bases, and 17 bases separated the two germline ends. CDR1 is SGHDN, CDR2 FVKESK, per germline. The CDR3 DNA follows: TGTGCCAGCAGCCCTCTAGCGTCGCCACGGAATGAGCAGTTCTTC. This encodes CASSPLASPRNEQFF.

The chain couples TRBV20-1 to TRBJ2-7, with D maybe TRBD2 (7 bases). The J call is uncertain, as TRBJ2-5 better fits the DNA end. The V gene's germline CDR1 is DFQATT and CDR2 SNEGSKA (reference sequence). The CDR3 covers 13 residues. Here the CDR3 DNA reads TGCAGTGCTGACTTGGGGGGGCCCCAGACCCAGTACTTC. Its translation is CSADLGGPQTQYF.

J is TRBJ2-1 and V is TRBV4-1; TRBD2 matches at 11 bases. Trimming cost V 1 base and J 2 bases; bases outside gene matches: 1. Germline CDR1 MGHRA, CDR2 YSYEKL. The CDR3 runs to 16 residues. The CDR3 DNA reads TGCGCCAGCAGCCAAGGACTAGCGGGGCCCTACAATGAGCAGTTCTTC. It translates to CASSQGLAGPYNEQFF.

This clonotype was observed at least ten times. The rearrangement links TRBV29-1 to TRBJ2-1, with unresolved D. Trimming cost V 5 bases and J 5 bases, with 4 bases left between them. The CDR3 is made up of 10 amino acids. CDR1 is SQVTM and CDR2 is ANQGSEA in the germline V gene. The CDR3 sequence: CSVPDNEQFF. The CDR3 bases are TGCAGCGTTCCAGACAATGAGCAGTTCTTC.